The 19 T cell receptor beta chains below come from one sample, sequenced in a study of metastatic and nonmetastatic thyroid tumors. There were no patients who had received any treatment before thyroid surgery. From the PCR reads, TCRdb re-called clones with MiXCR. The sample consists of some 21,000 clones, 20% of them appearing once. Sequences were obtained from blood. Every receptor here comes from a female donor with papillary thyroid cancer or a benign thyroid nodule (not recorded which). Some clones in this sample may be carry-over from other donors' samples.

This clone was counted at least ten times. This chain connects TRBV20-1 to TRBJ2-1, with D perhaps TRBD1 (7 bases). The CDR3 loop spans 15 amino acids. Germline V CDR1 and CDR2: DFQATT, SNEGSKA (reference sequence). V lost 0 bases and J 7 bases, leaving 16 bases between the germline ends. Written as DNA, the CDR3 is TGCAGTGCTAGAGATCCGACAGGGAGGTTGAATGAGCAGTTCTTC. Its protein product is CSARDPTGRLNEQFF.

This clone was found a few times. The gene calls are TRBV5-6 and TRBJ2-7; D is possibly TRBD1 (6 bases). Trimming left V 1 base short and J 4 bases short, with 12 bases between. Germline V gene lookup returns CDR1 SGHDT and CDR2 YYEEEE. CDR3 length: 14 amino acids. The CDR3 reads CASSLTGWEYEQYF. DNA of the CDR3: TGTGCCAGCAGCTTGACAGGGTGGGAATACGAGCAGTACTTC.

This clone was seen at least ten times. The CDR3 protein is CASSVAGTTTEAFF. DNA of the CDR3: TGTGCCAGCAGCGTAGCAGGGACAACTACTGAAGCTTTCTTT. The V call is TRBV9, the J call TRBJ1-1; tentatively, D is TRBD1 (6 bases). Germline lookup yields CDR1 SGDLS and CDR2 YYNGEE. Trimming pared 0 bases from V and 5 bases from J, leaving 11 bases between. This CDR3 comprises 14 residues.

A few counts support this clone. The junction does not match germline at one end; this may be a read error. The same CDR3 arises from other DNA sequences in this sample as well. This chain joins TRBV20-1 and TRBJ1-1; D may be TRBD1 (5 bases). The CDR3 is made up of 13 amino acids. Germline V gene sequence: CDR1 DFQATT, CDR2 SNEGSKA (reference sequence). The CDR3 region is CSATGPLNTEAFF. DNA of the CDR3: TGCAGTGCTACGGGACCTCTGAACACTGAGGCTTTCTTT.

By share, this clone counts as medium-sized. The chain couples TRBV6-1 to TRBJ1-1, with D hard to call. The CDR3 length is 10 residues. Trimming pared 6 bases from V and 3 bases from J, leaving 2 bases between. In germline, CDR1 is MNHNS, CDR2 SASEGT. CDR3 sequence reads: CASRYTEAFF. The CDR3 DNA reads TGTGCCAGCAGATACACTGAAGCTTTCTTT.

This clone was seen repeatedly, ten times or more. The J gene is TRBJ2-3, the V gene TRBV7-2, with D perhaps TRBD2 (5 bases). The CDR3 consists of 14 residues. V lost 7 bases and J 4 bases, leaving 15 bases between the germline ends. CDR1 and CDR2 from the germline V gene are SGHTA and FQGNSA. CDR3 sequence reads: CASNLAILADTQYF. The CDR3 DNA is TGTGCCAGCAACCTCGCGATACTAGCAGATACGCAGTATTTT. Drawing the rest from reference TRBV7-2 and TRBJ2-3, the complete variable domain is GAGVSQSPSNKVTEKGKDVELRCDPISGHTALYWYRQSLGQGLEFLIYFQGNSAPDKSGLPSDRFSAERTGGSVSTLTIQRTQQEDSAVYLCASNLAILADTQYFGPGTRLTVL.

Many counts were recorded for this clone. This chain uses TRBV30 with TRBJ2-3; 7 nucleotides agree with TRBD1. With V trimmed by 4 bases and J by 8 bases, 15 bases remained unmatched. The CDR3 is 15 amino acids. Germline V gene lookup returns CDR1 GTSNPN and CDR2 SVGIG (reference sequence). CDR3 nucleotides: TGTGCCTGGACCCTCGGTCAGGGGGTGGAGGTTACGCAGTATTTT. Translation gives CAWTLGQGVEVTQYF.

This clone has a count of ten or more. The rearrangement links TRBV11-2 to TRBJ2-4; 9 bases align to TRBD1. The CDR3 extends over 12 amino acids. Germline-derived CDR1 and CDR2 are SGHAT and FQNNGV. Unmatched junction bases numbered 3, after V lost 2 bases and J lost 13 bases. The CDR3 loop is CASSLRTGVQYF. CDR3 DNA sequence: TGTGCCAGCAGCTTAAGGACAGGGGTGCAGTACTTC.

This clone was picked up a small number of times. The chain recombines TRBV16 with TRBJ2-7, with 9 nucleotides matching TRBD1. The V gene's germline CDR1 is KGHSY and CDR2 FQNENV. V was pared by 6 bases and J by 7 bases, with 19 bases of the junction left unmatched. The CDR3 totals 17 residues. As DNA, the CDR3 is TGTGCCAGCAGTTCCACAGGGGGCGCAACTATTTCGGGGGAGCAGTACTTC. Encoded protein: CASSSTGGATISGEQYF.

This clone was counted at least ten times. The CDR3 nucleotides read TGTGCCAGTAGTATAGTAGGGTCTCGACTAGCCGGCACCGGGGAGCTGTTTTTT. Its translation: CASSIVGSRLAGTGELFF. The V call is TRBV19, the J call TRBJ2-2, with TRBD2 identical over 7 bases. Germline CDR1 and CDR2: LNHDA and SQIVND (reference sequence). The CDR3 consists of 18 residues. The trim removed 1 base at V and 4 bases at J, leaving 12 bases unmatched. Variable domain in full (rest from reference TRBV19 and TRBJ2-2): DGGITQSPKYLFRKEGQNVTLSCEQNLNHDAMYWYRQDPGQGLRLIYYSQIVNDFQKGDIAEGYSVSREKKESFPLTVTSAQKNPTAFYLCASSIVGSRLAGTGELFFGEGSRLTVL.

This clone was counted many times. The V gene is TRBV7-8, the J gene TRBJ2-5, with a possible D match to TRBD2 (7 bases). Germline V gives CDR1 SGHVS, CDR2 FQNEAQ. The CDR3 totals 11 residues. V shed 6 bases and J shed 13 bases, with 15 bases lying between them. The CDR3, as DNA: TGTGCCAGCAGGGGAGGGGGGGCGTTGTACTTC. It is translated as CASRGGGALYF.

The chain recombines TRBV20-1 with TRBJ2-7; 7 positions agree with TRBD2. This CDR3 spans 15 amino acids. V trimming: 0 bases; J trimming: 5 bases; junction bases outside the gene matches: 10. Germline V gene sequence: CDR1 DFQATT, CDR2 SNEGSKA (reference sequence). The CDR3 spells CSARDFMAGRNEQYF. CDR3 coding DNA: TGCAGTGCTAGAGACTTTATGGCCGGGAGGAACGAGCAGTACTTC.

This clone showed up just once. The junction does not match germline at one end; this may be a read error. V is TRBV11-2 and J is TRBJ2-7, with 7 bases identical to TRBD2. The CDR3 runs to 15 residues. The germline V gene has CDR1 SGHAT and CDR2 FQNNGV. The CDR3 is CAGSFTSDPSLEQYF. CDR3 DNA sequence: TGTGCCGGCAGCTTTACTAGCGACCCGTCCCTAGAGCAGTACTTC.

The gene calls are TRBV20-1 and TRBJ1-1, with 7 bases matching TRBD1. The V and J ends lost 3 bases and 2 bases, in that order; junction bases with no gene match: 12. This CDR3 region has 16 residues. Germline V gene sequence: CDR1 DFQATT, CDR2 SNEGSKA (reference sequence). The DNA of the CDR3 is TGCAGTGCTAGCGACCCGGACAGGACGATTAACACTGAAGCTTTCTTT. It translates to CSASDPDRTINTEAFF.

At least ten counts were recorded for this clone. The identical CDR3 is also encoded by other nucleotide sequences in the sample. This chain connects TRBV28 to TRBJ2-7; TRBD1 agrees at 7 bases. The ends lost 5 bases at V and 2 bases at J; junction bases unmatched: 12. The CDR3 has 16 residues. The V gene's germline CDR1 is MDHEN and CDR2 SYDVKM. The CDR3 sequence: CASSLPTRQGTYEQYF. CDR3 DNA sequence: TGTGCCAGCAGTCTACCTACACGACAGGGTACCTACGAGCAGTACTTC.

The table lists this clone with a few counts. Germline is not matched at one junction end, which may reflect a read error. The chain carries TRBV28 and TRBJ2-1, with a possible D match to TRBD2 (5 bases). This CDR3 spans 14 amino acids. CDR1 and CDR2 from the germline V gene are MDHEN and SYDVKM. This CDR3 reads CASSLLLAGTEPFF. The CDR3, as DNA: TGTGCCAGCAGTTTACTTCTCGCGGGCACTGAGCCGTTCTTC.

The table lists this clone with many counts. The chain is built from TRBV12-3 or TRBV12-4 and TRBJ1-1; D might be TRBD1 (5 bases). The CDR3 is 13 residues long. The germline V and J ends were trimmed by 5 bases and 6 bases, with 13 bases remaining between them. CDR3 nucleotides: TGTGCCAGCAGTGCCCCTGGGGGGGCTGAAGCTTTCTTT. Translated, it gives CASSAPGGAEAFF.

Of note for this clone: Sequence at one end of the junction differs from germline and may be a read error. This rearrangement joins TRBV18 to TRBJ1-1; weak D call: TRBD1 (5 bases). The CDR3 sequence is 15 residues long. Looked up from germline, CDR1 is KGHSH and CDR2 is LQKENI. The CDR3 protein is CVSSEGLGPGTEAFF. CDR3 DNA: TGTGTCAGCTCAGAAGGTTTGGGTCCAGGGACTGAAGCTTTCTTT.

This clone was recorded at least ten times. The genes are TRBV4-2 and TRBJ1-2; D is unclear. The germline V and J ends were trimmed by 1 base and 8 bases, with 11 bases remaining between them. The CDR3 has 13 residues. Germline loops: CDR1 LGHNA, CDR2 YNFKEQ. The CDR3 loop is CASSQAAVRGYTF. The DNA for the CDR3 is TGTGCCAGCAGCCAAGCGGCGGTTAGGGGCTACACCTTC.